This T cell receptor (beta chain) was sequenced in a study of blood T cell repertoires in COVID-19. The CDR3 loop spans 13 amino acids. Trimming cost V 6 bases and J 1 base, with 9 bases left between them. Germline CDR1 reads SGHTA; CDR2 reads FQGNSA. The assay was immunoSEQ multiplex PCR, and TCRdb's table has in-frame clones only and misses some. The table records 100,000 to 150,000 clones, roughly 72% of them present only once. The sequence was obtained from a man older than 75 with COVID-19, enrolled during active disease. What was sequenced was peripheral blood. This chain joins TRBV7-2 and TRBJ1-2; maybe TRBD1 (5 bases). The CDR3 nucleotides read TGTGCCAGCAGTGCAGGGAATAACTATGGCTACACCTTC. It specifies CASSAGNNYGYTF.